This TCR beta chain was captured by sequencing in a study of blood T cell repertoires in COVID-19. Study details: Samples representing acute and convalescent COVID-19 were sourced from the United States, Italy and Spain. The analysed material was cDNA or gDNA that came from T cells, B-cell-depleted T cells, or PBMCs.

Germline loops: CDR1 MNHEY, CDR2 SMNVEV (reference sequence). The V gene lost 2 bases and the J gene lost 4 bases, with 14 bases spanning the gap. This CDR3 has 15 amino acids. Per the original methods: Counts of nucleated cells, estimated from reference gene primer amplification, were obtained. Assay: immunoSEQ multiplex PCR; the TCRdb copy retains only in-frame clones and omits some. That table furnishes V, J and clone size, whereas the DNA furnished D and trimming. The sample carries approximately 300,000 clones, around 81% recorded once. Seattle patients were enrolled while actively infected and followed longitudinally.

The sequenced sample consisted of peripheral blood. This receptor was taken from an older person with COVID-19, enrolled during active disease. The chain has TRBV27 and TRBJ1-1; perhaps TRBD1 as D (5 bases). CDR3 loop: CASSLGFGGATEAFF. CDR3 nucleotides: TGTGCCAGCAGTTTAGGCTTCGGGGGTGCCACTGAAGCTTTCTTT.